Below are 30 T cell receptor beta chains sequenced from a single sample in a study of T cell changes during pregnancy in multiple sclerosis. Clones were read by immunoSEQ multiplex PCR, and TCRdb kept only the in-frame ones, dropping some. The sample includes around 65,000 clones, around 92% seen only once; the top ten take roughly 3%. Sequencing was performed on peripheral blood, taken in the second trimester of pregnancy. The receptors come from a female donor in good health, enrolled as a control in a pregnancy study.

The V and J genes are TRBV28 and TRBJ1-1, with a weak D call TRBD1 (6 bases). In germline, CDR1 is MDHEN, CDR2 SYDVKM. Trimming left V 7 bases short and J 1 base short, with 16 bases between. The CDR3 has 15 amino acids. The DNA of the CDR3 is TGTGCCAGCACCGATCCCAGGGGACCGAACACTGAAGCTTTCTTT. Its translation is CASTDPRGPNTEAFF. The variable domain in full, completed from reference TRBV28 and TRBJ1-1, reads DVKVTQSSRYLVKRTGEKVFLECVQDMDHENMFWYRQDPGLGLRLIYFSYDVKMKEKGDIPEGYSVSREKKERFSLILESASTNQTSMYLCASTDPRGPNTEAFFGQGTRLTVV.

This clone is a singleton in its sample. The chain uses TRBV5-6 and TRBJ2-1; D possibly corresponds to TRBD2 (5 bases). The germline V gene has CDR1 SGHDT and CDR2 YYEEEE. This CDR3 spans 14 amino acids. V gave up 0 bases and J gave up 9 bases, with 13 bases separating them. The CDR3 region has the DNA TGTGCCAGCAGCTTGGGGGTGGGAGTGGGTGAGCAGTTCTTC. This sequence encodes CASSLGVGVGEQFF. The complete variable domain, with remaining parts taken from reference TRBV5-6 and TRBJ2-1, reads DAGVTQSPTHLIKTRGQQVTLRCSPKSGHDTVSWYQQALGQGPQFIFQYYEEEERQRGNFPDRFSGHQFPNYSSELNVNALLLGDSALYLCASSLGVGVGEQFFGPGTRLTVL.

The CDR3: CASPRGNEQFF. CDR3 sequence (DNA): TGTGCCAGCCCTCGGGGGAATGAGCAGTTCTTC. This chain links TRBV7-9 with TRBJ2-1; a weak D match, TRBD2 (6 bases). Trimming removed 8 bases at V and 7 bases at J, with 9 bases between. Germline loops: CDR1 SEHNR, CDR2 FQNEAQ (reference sequence). The CDR3 has 11 residues.

This chain uses TRBV5-6 with TRBJ1-2, with 7 bases matching TRBD1. Trimming took 4 bases from V and 5 from J; bases not matched to a gene: 5. Germline V gene data show CDR1 as SGHDT and CDR2 as YYEEEE. This CDR3 is 13 amino acids long. The CDR3 protein is CASSPGQNYGYTF. CDR3 DNA: TGTGCCAGCAGCCCGGGACAGAATTATGGCTACACCTTC.

The V call is TRBV10-1, the J call TRBJ2-7; 13 bases align to TRBD2. The CDR3 contains 15 residues. Germline lookup yields CDR1 WNHNN and CDR2 SYGVQD (reference sequence). The ends lost 10 bases at V and 6 bases at J; junction bases unmatched: 12. The CDR3 is CATNTRGLAGAEQYF. The CDR3 DNA is TGCGCCACCAACACACGAGGACTAGCGGGAGCCGAGCAGTACTTC.

Here the CDR3 DNA reads TGTGCCAGCAATCCCGGGGTTTTCAAAGAGACCCAGTACTTC. It yields the protein CASNPGVFKETQYF. The chain combines TRBV11-2 with TRBJ2-5; the D gene is possibly TRBD2 (5 bases). The CDR3 runs 14 residues. V was trimmed by 7 bases and J by 3 bases, leaving 15 bases between them. CDR1 is SGHAT, CDR2 FQNNGV, per germline.

The rearrangement uses TRBV5-1 and TRBJ2-7; 7 nucleotides agree with TRBD2. Per germline, CDR1 SGHRS and CDR2 YFSETQ. The CDR3 totals 14 residues. Trimming took 5 bases from V and 4 from J; bases not matched to a gene: 9. CDR3 loop: CASSQPSGLYEQYF. The CDR3 nucleotides are TGCGCCAGCAGTCAACCTAGCGGACTGTACGAGCAGTACTTC.

The rearrangement joins TRBV5-6 to TRBJ1-2; the D gene is possibly TRBD1 (6 bases). Trimming left V 7 bases short and J 7 bases short, with 20 bases between. CDR3 length equals 14 residues. CDR1 SGHDT and CDR2 YYEEEE come from the germline V gene. CDR3 sequence (DNA): TGTGCCAGCCGCCACAAAGGGGGGGTTGGTGGCTACACCTTC. Its translation: CASRHKGGVGGYTF.

The genes are TRBV13 and TRBJ2-2; 9 bases are shared with TRBD1. The trim removed 3 bases at V and 3 bases at J, leaving 8 bases unmatched. Germline loops: CDR1 PRHDT, CDR2 FYEKMQ (reference sequence). The CDR3 extends over 17 amino acids. CDR3 amino acids: CASSFIRDRADTGELFF. The CDR3 bases are TGTGCCAGCAGCTTTATCCGGGACAGGGCAGACACCGGGGAGCTGTTTTTT.

V usage is TRBV19 and J usage is TRBJ1-2; 12 bases are a match to TRBD1. Germline values: CDR1 LNHDA, CDR2 SQIVND (reference sequence). This CDR3 is 16 amino acids long. The V segment lost 6 bases and the J segment 7 bases; nucleotides outside the gene matches: 12. The CDR3 loop is CASRPRGTGGPPGYTF. In DNA form, the CDR3 reads TGTGCCAGTAGACCTCGTGGGACAGGGGGCCCTCCTGGCTACACCTTC. Supplemented by reference TRBV19 and TRBJ1-2, the full variable domain reads DGGITQSPKYLFRKEGQNVTLSCEQNLNHDAMYWYRQDPGQGLRLIYYSQIVNDFQKGDIAEGYSVSREKKESFPLTVTSAQKNPTAFYLCASRPRGTGGPPGYTFGSGTRLTVV.

The chain combines TRBV28 with TRBJ2-3, with a tentative D call TRBD1 (6 bases). Germline V gene lookup returns CDR1 MDHEN and CDR2 SYDVKM. With 1 base removed from V and 9 bases from J, the gap between germline ends came to 20 bases. The CDR3 extends over 16 amino acids. The CDR3 reads CASSLLIGGQGSTQYF. The CDR3 DNA sequence: TGTGCCAGCAGTTTATTAATCGGCGGCCAGGGGTCGACGCAGTATTTT.

Here the CDR3 DNA reads TGTGCCAGCAGGGGGACAGGGCTGAACACTGAAGCTTTCTTT. Translation gives CASRGTGLNTEAFF. The chain combines TRBV27 with TRBJ1-1, with 9 bases identical to TRBD1. There are 14 residues in the CDR3. From germline, CDR1 is MNHEY and CDR2 SMNVEV (reference sequence). J lost 0 bases, V lost 6 bases, and 2 bases had no gene match.

The chain employs TRBV21-1 and TRBJ2-7; the table names TRBD1, a call not compared with the DNA. TRBV21-1 is termed a pseudogene. This CDR3 is built from 18 residues. This chain's CDR3 is CASRRQGAGDRGGYEQYF. The CDR3 coding sequence is TGTGCCAGCCGCCGACAGGGGGCCGGAGATAGAGGAGGCTACGAGCAGTACTTC.

The chain recombines TRBV19 with TRBJ1-4; possible D gene TRBD1, 5 bases. Germline V gene lookup returns CDR1 LNHDA and CDR2 SQIVND (reference sequence). V lost 3 bases, J lost 6 bases, and 14 bases lay in between. The CDR3 loop spans 15 amino acids. The CDR3 protein is CASSIDQGGYEKLFF. The CDR3 DNA reads as TGTGCCAGTAGTATTGATCAGGGTGGATATGAAAAACTGTTTTTT.

V and J are TRBV28 and TRBJ1-2, with 8 bases fitting TRBD1. CDR3 size: 14 residues. Trimming took 5 bases from V and 9 from J; bases not matched to a gene: 11. Germline V lookup: CDR1 MDHEN, CDR2 SYDVKM. This chain's CDR3 is CASSLHGTGFSYTF. The CDR3 DNA reads as TGTGCCAGCAGTCTACATGGGACAGGATTTAGCTACACCTTC.

Here the CDR3 DNA reads TGTGCCAGCAGTGAACCTGTCAACATTGTAGAGACCCAGTACTTC. Encoded protein: CASSEPVNIVETQYF. This sequence joins TRBV2 and TRBJ2-5; unclear D gene. Trimming removed 2 bases from V and 4 bases from J, with 14 bases in between. Per germline, CDR1 SNHLY and CDR2 FYNNEI. This CDR3 has 15 residues. Full variable domain (outside the CDR3, taken from reference TRBV2 and TRBJ2-5): EPEVTQTPSHQVTQMGQEVILRCVPISNHLYFYWYRQILGQKVEFLVSFYNNEISEKSEIFDDQFSVERPDGSNFTLKIRSTKLEDSAMYFCASSEPVNIVETQYFGPGTRLLVL.

The genes are TRBV9 and TRBJ2-1; TRBD1 matches at 7 bases. The CDR3 runs to 15 residues. V was pared by 0 bases and J by 6 bases, with 6 bases of the junction left unmatched. Germline V gives CDR1 SGDLS, CDR2 YYNGEE. CDR3 in amino acids: CASSVEGADSNEQFF. In nucleotides, the CDR3 is TGTGCCAGCAGCGTAGAGGGGGCAGATAGCAATGAGCAGTTCTTC.

This chain joins TRBV7-9 and TRBJ2-5, with 7 bases that match TRBD1. The CDR3 consists of 10 residues. Germline V gene lookup returns CDR1 SEHNR and CDR2 FQNEAQ (reference sequence). V was pared by 11 bases and J by 4 bases, with 1 base of the junction left unmatched. The DNA of the CDR3 is TGTGCCGCAGGGGGAGAGACCCAGTACTTC. This translates into CAAGGETQYF.

The rearrangement joins TRBV7-9 to TRBJ2-7; no reliable D call. CDR3 length: 14 amino acids. Per germline, CDR1 SEHNR and CDR2 FQNEAQ (reference sequence). The ends were cut back, 2 bases at V and 1 base at J, with 9 bases in the middle. CDR3 protein: CASSLMTGSYEQYF. The CDR3 region has the DNA TGTGCCAGCAGCTTAATGACCGGGTCCTACGAGCAGTACTTC. The variable domain in full, completed from reference TRBV7-9 and TRBJ2-7, reads DTGVSQNPRHKITKRGQNVTFRCDPISEHNRLYWYRQTLGQGPEFLTYFQNEAQLEKSRLLSDRFSAERPKGSFSTLEIQRTEQGDSAMYLCASSLMTGSYEQYFGPGTRLTVT.

A single count supports this clone. CDR3 region: CASSFGAGGLQETQYF. CDR3 DNA sequence: TGTGCCAGCAGCTTTGGCGCGGGGGGCCTCCAAGAGACCCAGTACTTC. This rearrangement joins TRBV13 to TRBJ2-5; TRBD2 matches at 8 bases. Germline V gene data show CDR1 as PRHDT and CDR2 as FYEKMQ (reference sequence). CDR3 size: 16 residues. The J segment lost 1 base and the V segment lost 3 bases, leaving 7 bases of the junction unmatched.

The V and J genes are TRBV14 and TRBJ2-1; D is possibly TRBD2 (5 bases). Per germline, CDR1 SGHDN and CDR2 FVKESK. The CDR3 extends over 16 amino acids. V was trimmed by 2 bases and J by 3 bases, leaving 14 bases between them. For the CDR3, the DNA is TGTGCCAGCAGCCAAATCCCGGGGAGAGTCTACAATGAGCAGTTCTTC. Its protein is CASSQIPGRVYNEQFF.

This rearrangement joins TRBV28 to TRBJ2-7; D perhaps matches TRBD1 (5 bases). V lost 6 bases to trimming and J lost 2 bases, with 14 bases between them. The CDR3 is 14 residues long. Germline V gene data show CDR1 as MDHEN and CDR2 as SYDVKM. CDR3 DNA sequence: TGTGCCAGCAGCACACCGACAGTTACCTACGAGCAGTACTTC. Protein sequence: CASSTPTVTYEQYF.

This clone was recorded many times. The rearrangement links TRBV2 to TRBJ1-1; 9 bases line up with TRBD1. From germline, CDR1 is SNHLY and CDR2 FYNNEI. This CDR3 contains 12 residues. Trimming cost V 4 bases and J 10 bases; bases outside gene matches: 4. The CDR3 sequence: CASSGQGGRAFF. As DNA, the CDR3 is TGTGCCAGCAGTGGACAGGGGGGACGAGCTTTCTTT.

V is TRBV21-1 and J is TRBJ2-3; the table gives TRBD1 as D, unverified against the DNA. TRBV21-1 is assigned pseudogene status. CDR3 length equals 15 residues. Here the CDR3 DNA reads TGTGCCAGCAGCAACCGGACAGGTAGCACAGATACGCAGTATTTT. This translates into CASSNRTGSTDTQYF.

This chain links TRBV27 with TRBJ2-1; 9 bases are a match to TRBD2. V was clipped by 6 bases and J by 4 bases; unmatched bases: 7. CDR1 is MNHEY and CDR2 is SMNVEV in the germline V gene (reference sequence). The length of the CDR3 is 15 residues. CDR3 sequence: CASRPLAGPYNEQFF. CDR3 in DNA: TGTGCCAGCAGACCCCTAGCGGGGCCATACAATGAGCAGTTCTTC.

V is TRBV7-9 and J is TRBJ1-1, with TRBD1 matching 10 bases. V dropped 8 bases and J dropped 4; count of bases not matched to a gene: 7. Germline values: CDR1 SEHNR, CDR2 FQNEAQ (reference sequence). This CDR3 region has 14 residues. The CDR3 loop reads CASAVGTGVTEAFF. Here the CDR3 DNA reads TGTGCCAGCGCCGTCGGGACAGGGGTCACTGAAGCTTTCTTT.

The rearrangement uses TRBV28 and TRBJ2-3; tentative D call: TRBD2 (7 bases). CDR3 length: 16 amino acids. Germline V gene sequence: CDR1 MDHEN, CDR2 SYDVKM. V lost 8 bases, J lost 4 bases, and 22 bases lay in between. For the CDR3, the DNA is TGTGCCAGCGGAACGGAAGCGGGAAAGGGGGCAGATACGCAGTATTTT. Amino acids: CASGTEAGKGADTQYF.

The chain combines TRBV7-3 with TRBJ2-1; 10 bases match TRBD2. This CDR3 contains 15 residues. J lost 6 bases, V lost 3 bases, and 5 bases had no gene match. Per germline, CDR1 SGHTA and CDR2 FQGTGA. The CDR3 spells CASSLLAGVFNEQFF. CDR3 DNA: TGTGCCAGCAGCTTGCTAGCGGGAGTATTCAATGAGCAGTTCTTC.

The CDR3 loop is CASRWGQGTYSPLHF. CDR3 bases: TGTGCCAGTAGATGGGGACAGGGGACTTATTCACCCCTCCACTTT. The rearrangement links TRBV19 to TRBJ1-6; 10 bases match TRBD1. Germline loops: CDR1 LNHDA, CDR2 SQIVND (reference sequence). Trimming took 6 bases from V and 8 from J; bases not matched to a gene: 7. There are 15 residues in the CDR3. The full variable domain, rest sourced from reference TRBV19 and TRBJ1-6, is DGGITQSPKYLFRKEGQNVTLSCEQNLNHDAMYWYRQDPGQGLRLIYYSQIVNDFQKGDIAEGYSVSREKKESFPLTVTSAQKNPTAFYLCASRWGQGTYSPLHFGNGTRLTVT.

V gene TRBV5-1 combines with J gene TRBJ1-2; D perhaps matches TRBD1 (5 bases). CDR3 size: 15 residues. Deletions cut 0 bases from V and 0 bases from J, with 9 bases between. The germline CDR1 and CDR2 sequences are SGHRS and YFSETQ. The CDR3 region is CASSLGTFANYGYTF. DNA of the CDR3: TGCGCCAGCAGCTTGGGGACATTTGCTAACTATGGCTACACCTTC.